Below, 17 T cell receptor beta chains from the same sample are listed, as sequenced in a study of T-cell memory formation after mild COVID-19. One entry per CDR3 protein results from TCRdb running MiXCR on the 5' RACE reads. Of about 250,000 distinct CDR3 sequences listed, around 17% are singletons. Material for sequencing was PBMCs or a T cell subset sorted from them (not recorded which). The receptors originated from a man aged 18 to 35 who had mild COVID-19 (a few samples of this study predate the infection). Cell type and time point are not known.

Many counts were recorded for this clonotype. This chain connects TRBV29-1 to TRBJ2-1, with 10 positions matching TRBD2. Trimming at V came to 8 bases and at J to 4 bases, leaving 11 bases not matched to a gene. There are 15 residues in the CDR3. Germline-derived CDR1 and CDR2 are SQVTM and ANQGSEA. The CDR3 here is CSSCPLAGGYNEQFF. The CDR3 DNA is TGCAGCTCTTGCCCCTTAGCGGGGGGTTACAATGAGCAGTTCTTC.

The chain employs TRBV7-9 and TRBJ2-2; D possibly corresponds to TRBD2 (6 bases). The CDR3 consists of 16 residues. V was cut by 6 bases and J by 2 bases, with 16 bases left in between. The germline V gene has CDR1 SEHNR and CDR2 FQNEAQ (reference sequence). The CDR3 region has the DNA TGTGCCAGCAGTTTATCCGGGGACTCCAACACCGGGGAGCTGTTTTTT. Its translation: CASSLSGDSNTGELFF. The entire variable domain, with the rest obtained from reference TRBV7-9 and TRBJ2-2, is as follows: DTGVSQNPRHKITKRGQNVTFRCDPISEHNRLYWYRQTLGQGPEFLTYFQNEAQLEKSRLLSDRFSAERPKGSFSTLEIQRTEQGDSAMYLCASSLSGDSNTGELFFGEGSRLTVL.

In its sample, this clonotype was seen many times. The rearrangement uses TRBV5-1 and TRBJ2-3; 7 bases line up with TRBD2. The CDR3 has 14 residues. The germline V gene encodes CDR1 SGHRS and CDR2 YFSETQ. The V segment lost 4 bases and the J segment 3 bases; nucleotides outside the gene matches: 5. The CDR3 DNA follows: TGCGCCAGCAGCGACGGGGGAGGGACAGATACGCAGTATTTT. It translates to CASSDGGGTDTQYF.

The rearrangement joins TRBV6-2 or TRBV6-3 to TRBJ2-2, with D perhaps TRBD2 (5 bases). The CDR3 spans 15 residues. The V end lost 5 bases, the J end lost 0 bases, and 10 bases lay between the germline ends. Germline-derived CDR1 and CDR2 are MNHEY and SVGEGT. The CDR3 spells CASSPSSPNTGELFF. The CDR3 nucleotides read TGTGCCAGCAGTCCCTCTAGCCCGAACACCGGGGAGCTGTTTTTT.

Only a few counts were recorded for this clonotype. The V and J genes are TRBV7-2 and TRBJ1-1; no firm D call. Trimming removed 3 bases at V and 4 bases at J, with 12 bases between. Germline values: CDR1 SGHTA, CDR2 FQGNSA. This CDR3 has 14 amino acids. CDR3 amino acids: CASSFSDGPTEAFF. The CDR3 DNA reads as TGTGCCAGCAGCTTTTCGGACGGTCCCACTGAAGCTTTCTTT. The whole variable domain, remainder taken from reference TRBV7-2 and TRBJ1-1, is GAGVSQSPSNKVTEKGKDVELRCDPISGHTALYWYRQSLGQGLEFLIYFQGNSAPDKSGLPSDRFSAERTGGSVSTLTIQRTQQEDSAVYLCASSFSDGPTEAFFGQGTRLTVV.

A few counts support this clonotype. The rearrangement links TRBV9 to TRBJ2-7, with 7 bases lining up with TRBD2. Germline trimming cut 4 bases from V and 0 bases from J; bases unmatched to any gene: 10. CDR1 and CDR2 from the germline V gene are SGDLS and YYNGEE. The CDR3 spans 16 residues. As DNA, the CDR3 is TGTGCCAGCAGCCCCCGGGCAGCGGGGAACTCCTACGAGCAGTACTTC. As protein: CASSPRAAGNSYEQYF.

This clonotype was recorded at least ten times. The V call is TRBV5-1, the J call TRBJ2-1, with TRBD2 identical over 15 bases. The germline V gene encodes CDR1 SGHRS and CDR2 YFSETQ. This CDR3 contains 17 residues. The ends lost 1 base at V and 5 bases at J; junction bases unmatched: 4. The CDR3 DNA reads TGCGCCAGCAGCTTGACAGGGACTAGCGGGGGGCACAATGAGCAGTTCTTC. This sequence encodes CASSLTGTSGGHNEQFF.

In its sample, this clonotype was seen a few times. The V gene is TRBV24-1, the J gene TRBJ1-1, with D possibly being TRBD1 (5 bases). The CDR3 runs 13 residues. Germline V gene sequence: CDR1 KGHDR, CDR2 SFDVKD. Trimming stripped 4 bases from V and 4 bases from J, with 9 bases between. The CDR3 DNA is TGTGCCACCAGTGAAGCGGGGGGCACTGAAGCTTTCTTT. This encodes CATSEAGGTEAFF.

This clonotype was recorded a few times. This chain links TRBV6-1 with TRBJ1-4, with D unresolved. The CDR3 runs to 14 residues. Deletions cut 4 bases from V and 7 bases from J, with 13 bases between. Looked up from germline, CDR1 is MNHNS and CDR2 is SASEGT. CDR3 amino acids: CASSGRWMGEKLFF. The CDR3 coding sequence is TGTGCCAGCAGTGGACGGTGGATGGGTGAAAAACTGTTTTTT.

This clonotype has just a few counts. The V and J genes are TRBV19 and TRBJ1-1; D remains unclear. The CDR3 sequence is 12 residues long. The ends were cut back, 6 bases at V and 4 bases at J, with 9 bases in the middle. Germline CDR1 is LNHDA and CDR2 is SQIVND (reference sequence). CDR3 residues: CASRAESTEAFF. Here the CDR3 DNA reads TGTGCCAGTAGAGCGGAGAGCACTGAAGCTTTCTTT.

This clonotype was counted many times. The V and J genes are TRBV7-2 and TRBJ2-3; 7 bases are a match to TRBD2. Germline V gene data show CDR1 as SGHTA and CDR2 as FQGNSA. The J segment lost 3 bases and the V segment lost 5 bases, leaving 8 bases of the junction unmatched. The CDR3 is made up of 15 amino acids. CDR3 in DNA: TGTGCCAGCAGCCCGCAAGCGGGGAGGACAGATACGCAGTATTTT. This gives the protein CASSPQAGRTDTQYF.

This clonotype was seen more than once but under ten times. Here the CDR3 reads CASSERNRENTEAFF. The CDR3 nucleotides are TGTGCCAGCAGTGAAAGGAACAGGGAGAACACTGAAGCTTTCTTT. The rearrangement joins TRBV6-1 to TRBJ1-1, with D tentatively TRBD1 (6 bases). CDR1 is MNHNS, CDR2 SASEGT, per germline. Deletions cut 2 bases from V and 1 base from J, with 11 bases between. The CDR3 runs 15 residues.

This clonotype was picked up a small number of times. The genes are TRBV10-3 and TRBJ1-2, with D unresolved. Germline V lookup: CDR1 ENHRY, CDR2 SYGVKD. The CDR3 extends over 13 amino acids. Trimming left V 4 bases short and J 3 bases short, with 9 bases between. Here the CDR3 reads CAISGRWDYGYTF. The CDR3 nucleotides read TGTGCCATCAGTGGTCGGTGGGACTATGGCTACACCTTC.

This clonotype occurred many times. The chain carries TRBV19 and TRBJ1-5, with unresolved D. The germline V gene has CDR1 LNHDA and CDR2 SQIVND (reference sequence). CDR3 size: 13 residues. Trimming took 3 bases from V and 3 from J, leaving 6 bases between them. CDR3 amino acids: CASSIGNNQPQHF. CDR3 nucleotides: TGTGCCAGTAGTATCGGAAACAATCAGCCCCAGCATTTT.

This rearrangement joins TRBV27 to TRBJ1-5; 7 bases fit TRBD1. CDR1 is MNHEY, CDR2 SMNVEV, per germline (reference sequence). The CDR3 consists of 14 residues. With V trimmed by 1 base and J by 6 bases, 3 bases remained unmatched. The CDR3, as DNA: TGTGCCAGCAGTTTATTGGAGGGGGCTCAGCCCCAGCATTTT. Residues: CASSLLEGAQPQHF.

This clonotype was counted between two and nine times. This chain joins TRBV9 and TRBJ1-6, with 8 bases that match TRBD1. Trimming cost V 3 bases and J 10 bases; bases outside gene matches: 6. There are 14 residues in the CDR3. Germline V CDR1 and CDR2: SGDLS, YYNGEE. CDR3 DNA: TGTGCCAGCAGCGGGACAGGGATTGGCTCACCCCTCCACTTT. It translates to CASSGTGIGSPLHF.

This clonotype was counted many times. The genes are TRBV12-3 or TRBV12-4 and TRBJ1-5; the D gene is possibly TRBD1 (6 bases). Trimming took 7 bases from V and 4 from J, leaving 8 bases between them. There are 12 residues in the CDR3. DNA of the CDR3: TGTGCCAGCAAGGACAGTAATCAGCCCCAGCATTTT. This translates into CASKDSNQPQHF.